The 15 T cell receptor beta chains listed next were all sequenced from one sample in a study of Ad26.COV2.S vaccination and SARS-CoV-2 variants. Using immunoSEQ multiplex PCR, the repertoire was profiled, and TCRdb retains in-frame clones only, with some absent. Altogether hundreds of thousands of clones are present, roughly 89% being singletons, with the ten largest covering around 2.5%. The treatment: 15 to 20 received Ad26.COV2.S at low or high dose, single or two shots; several received placebo; per-sample allocation not given. Samples came from day 63 after the first vaccine or placebo injection. Sequenced here: peripheral blood, sampled in a trial of Ad26.COV2.S vaccine versus placebo. The receptors stem from a person between 18 and 60 years old who received the Ad26.COV2.S COVID-19 vaccine or a placebo.

The chain combines TRBV28 with TRBJ1-2; no clear D gene. Germline CDR1 MDHEN, CDR2 SYDVKM. V lost 1 base and J 3 bases, leaving 6 bases between the germline ends. The CDR3 contains 13 residues. The CDR3, as DNA: TGTGCCAGCAGTTTATACAGTTACTATGGCTACACCTTC. It codes for CASSLYSYYGYTF.

CDR3 region: CASSLSGTMNTEAFF. In DNA form, the CDR3 reads TGTGCCAGCAGCCTAAGTGGGACCATGAACACTGAAGCTTTCTTT. This chain uses TRBV11-1 with TRBJ1-1; a weak D match, TRBD1 (5 bases). Trimming shortened V by 5 bases and J by 0 bases, and 13 bases separated the two germline ends. The CDR3 consists of 15 residues. Germline V lookup: CDR1 SGHAT, CDR2 FQDESV (reference sequence).

V usage is TRBV7-2 and J usage is TRBJ1-1; D gene unclear. This CDR3 has 13 amino acids. The germline gives CDR1 SGHTA, CDR2 FQGNSA. V was trimmed by 1 base and J by 3 bases, leaving 6 bases between them. This chain's CDR3 is CASSLVRDTEAFF. The CDR3 nucleotides are TGTGCCAGCAGCTTAGTTAGGGACACTGAAGCTTTCTTT.

The rearrangement links TRBV12-3 or TRBV12-4 to TRBJ2-4, with D possibly matching TRBD1 (6 bases). The CDR3 totals 13 residues. V lost 5 bases and J lost 8, with 13 bases in between. DNA of the CDR3: TGTGCCAGCAGTAACAGGGATTGGGACATTCAGTACTTC. It translates to CASSNRDWDIQYF.

V is TRBV7-9 and J is TRBJ2-3; 8 positions agree with TRBD2. Per the germline V gene, CDR1 is SEHNR and CDR2 is FQNEAQ (reference sequence). The J segment lost 3 bases and the V segment lost 5 bases, leaving 7 bases of the junction unmatched. The length of the CDR3 is 15 residues. CDR3 nucleotide sequence: TGTGCCAGCAGCCGAGGGACTAGTCGAACAGATACGCAGTATTTT. Protein product: CASSRGTSRTDTQYF. The full variable domain, in which reference TRBV7-9 and TRBJ2-3 provide the parts outside the CDR3, is DTGVSQNPRHKITKRGQNVTFRCDPISEHNRLYWYRQTLGQGPEFLTYFQNEAQLEKSRLLSDRFSAERPKGSFSTLEIQRTEQGDSAMYLCASSRGTSRTDTQYFGPGTRLTVL.

The chain uses TRBV6-6 and TRBJ1-2; 9 bases are a match to TRBD1. With V trimmed by 0 bases and J by 7 bases, 6 bases remained unmatched. This CDR3 comprises 15 residues. The germline V gene has CDR1 MNHNY and CDR2 SVGAGI (reference sequence). In nucleotides, the CDR3 is TGTGCCAGCAGTTACTCCCGGGACAGGGTCGGTGGCTACACCTTC. This gives the protein CASSYSRDRVGGYTF.

This clone has only a few counts. Here the CDR3 reads CASSQTGDEQPQHF. CDR3 nucleotides: TGTGCCAGCAGCCAAACAGGGGATGAGCAGCCCCAGCATTTT. The J gene is TRBJ1-5, the V gene TRBV4-2; 7 nucleotides line up with TRBD1. The ends lost 2 bases at V and 7 bases at J; junction bases unmatched: 5. The CDR3 is 14 residues long. Germline V gene sequence: CDR1 LGHNA, CDR2 YNFKEQ.

This clone came up a few times. A read error may produce the germline difference seen at one junction end. This chain links TRBV3-1 (or the pseudogene TRBV3-2) with TRBJ1-5; D gene uncertain. CDR1 is LGHDT, CDR2 YNNKEL, per germline (reference sequence). The CDR3 contains 12 residues. CDR3 protein: CASSREDQPQHF. Here the CDR3 DNA reads TGTGCCAGCAGCCGAGAGGATCAACCCCAGCATTTT.

The chain couples TRBV14 to TRBJ1-1; D not certain. This CDR3 spans 16 amino acids. Germline loops: CDR1 SGHDN, CDR2 FVKESK. The V gene lost 1 base and the J gene lost 4 bases, with 16 bases spanning the gap. The CDR3 DNA follows: TGTGCCAGCAGCCAAGTTTTCAGAGTGGGTTTCACTGAAGCTTTCTTT. As protein: CASSQVFRVGFTEAFF.

The rearrangement joins TRBV4-1 to TRBJ2-1, with a possible D match to TRBD1 (6 bases). This CDR3 has 17 amino acids. V was clipped by 0 bases and J by 4 bases, with 16 bases between them. CDR1 and CDR2 from the germline V gene are MGHRA and YSYEKL. CDR3 bases: TGCGCCAGCAGCCAAGAAGATGGAGAGGGGGTTTACAATGAGCAGTTCTTC. The encoded protein is CASSQEDGEGVYNEQFF.

This rearrangement joins TRBV19 to TRBJ1-2; D perhaps matches TRBD1 (6 bases). Trimming left V 6 bases short and J 2 bases short, with 10 bases between. This CDR3 has 13 amino acids. Germline CDR1 and CDR2: LNHDA and SQIVND (reference sequence). The CDR3 sequence is CASSVQGNYGYTF. In nucleotides, the CDR3 is TGTGCCAGTAGCGTACAGGGAAACTATGGCTACACCTTC.

V usage is TRBV18 and J usage is TRBJ1-4; D ambiguous. Trimming removed 3 bases at V and 7 bases at J, with 18 bases between. The CDR3 contains 16 residues. Germline CDR1 and CDR2: KGHSH and LQKENI. The CDR3 here is CASSPLLGRATEKLFF. DNA for the CDR3: TGTGCCAGCTCACCTCTTTTAGGGCGTGCGACTGAAAAACTGTTTTTT.

For the CDR3, the DNA is TGTGCCTGGAACCCCCGACAGGCTTATAGCTCCTACGAGCAGTACTTC. Its protein product is CAWNPRQAYSSYEQYF. The rearrangement joins TRBV30 to TRBJ2-7, with a possible D match to TRBD1 (6 bases). The V end lost 4 bases, the J end lost 0 bases, and 19 bases lay between the germline ends. Germline values: CDR1 GTSNPN, CDR2 SVGIG (reference sequence). The CDR3 contains 16 residues. Filled out from reference TRBV30 and TRBJ2-7, the complete variable domain reads SQTIHQWPATLVQPVGSPLSLECTVEGTSNPNLYWYRQAAGRGLQLLFYSVGIGQISSEVPQNLSASRPQDRQFILSSKKLLLSDSGFYLCAWNPRQAYSSYEQYFGPGTRLTVT.

The chain recombines TRBV19 with TRBJ1-1; D is unclear. This CDR3 comprises 14 residues. Trimming left V 2 bases short and J 4 bases short, with 11 bases between. The germline CDR1 and CDR2 sequences are LNHDA and SQIVND (reference sequence). The CDR3 here is CASSIYPAATEAFF. As DNA, the CDR3 is TGTGCCAGTAGTATATACCCCGCCGCCACTGAAGCTTTCTTT.

The CDR3 region is CSARHNEQFF. The CDR3 bases are TGCAGTGCCAGACACAATGAGCAGTTCTTC. The rearrangement uses TRBV20-1 and TRBJ2-1; D uncertain. CDR3 length: 10 residues. Trimming took off 6 bases at V and 5 bases at J, with 5 bases between the two ends. CDR1 and CDR2 from the germline V gene are DFQATT and SNEGSKA (reference sequence).